This TCR beta chain was obtained from a study of blood T cell repertoires in COVID-19 (dated by TCRdb to the early 2020s). Broadly, across the study: Samples from collaborators originated in the United States, Italy and Spain and spanned both the acute and convalescent phases of COVID-19. The material from the prospective study consisted of cDNA or gDNA derived from T cells, B-cell-depleted T cells, or PBMCs. Where available, HLA class I and class II types were obtained from metadata supplied by the sample provider rather than from assay-based typing. Deeply sampled blood TCRbeta repertoires from subjects exposed to, actively infected with, or recovered from COVID-19 were included in the dataset. The repertoires were made available in a free public database intended to serve as a resource for research on the immune response to SARS-CoV-2. Samples were obtained from the ongoing ImmuneRACE study (first 160 participants) and from over 1,000 subjects provided by 6 global collaborators. Nearly every sample came with metadata listing a de-identified subject ID, COVID-19 status, age in years and sex. Summary of the overall study and its limitations: The quantity of clinical and demographic metadata differed by source and by participant and was supplied without curation.

To note about this clone: Its antigen is unknown. No base quality values were provided; no much bigger clone lies one nucleotide off.

CDR1 and CDR2 are read off the germline V gene (reference sequence) as MNHEY and SMNVEV. V has 2 bases trimmed and J has 6 bases trimmed; junction bases matching no gene number 6. Measured from the cysteine to the phenylalanine, the CDR3 is 16 residues long. Only CDR3 DNA remains: 48 bases, in frame from the first base. Collaborating institutions collected whole blood in K2EDTA tubes following their own protocols. For TCRbeta analysis, collaborators shipped samples in one of three forms: frozen whole blood, isolated PBMCs, or DNA extracted from either of those sample types. TCRbeta CDR3 regions were amplified from genomic DNA using the immunoSEQ Assay, a bias-controlled multiplex PCR. The study's own analysis went as follows. Within the assay, amplification of reference gene primers was used to estimate how many nucleated cells each sample contained. Sequence reads were collapsed and filtered to measure the absolute abundance of every unique TCRbeta CDR3 rearrangement. Productive Simpson clonality was computed per sample as the square root of Simpson's diversity index over productive rearrangements. Held by TCRdb, this immuneACCESS table contains in-frame sequences only and omits some clones. Under half of the omission traces to an unresolved V gene where checked; the cause of the rest is unknown. That table furnishes V, J and clone size, whereas the DNA furnished D and trimming. For this sample there are about 200,000 clones; about 80% appear just once. Of the sample, approximately 7.2% is held by the ten largest clones.

The chain is encoded by TRBV27 joined to TRBJ2-1; 11 central bases correspond to TRBD2. The material sequenced was peripheral blood. The receptor comes from a human donor with acute or convalescent COVID-19. The donor label of this sample is uncertain. The CDR3 protein sequence reads: CASSLTSGSGPNEQFF. The nucleotide sequence is given as TGTGCCAGCAGTTTAACTAGCGGGAGTGGTCCCAATGAGCAGTTCTTC.